This TCR beta chain was captured by sequencing in a study of blood T cell repertoires in COVID-19. Across the study: PBMCs, B-cell-depleted T cells, or T cells provided the cDNA or gDNA that made up the material.

Germline CDR1 is DFQATT and CDR2 is SNEGSKA (reference sequence). This CDR3 has 12 amino acids. Trimming shortened V by 3 bases and J by 8 bases, and 11 bases separated the two germline ends. Original processing methods: From reference gene primer amplification, estimates of nucleated cell counts were derived. The method was immunoSEQ multiplex PCR; TCRdb's version includes in-frame clones alone and lacks a portion of them. V, J and clone size derive from that table, while D and trimming were established from the DNA sequence. The sample lists about 120,000 clones; about 79% were seen once. Sequenced input: peripheral blood. This TCR came from an elderly woman with acute or convalescent COVID-19. The chain combines TRBV20-1 with TRBJ2-1, with D uncertain. The CDR3 is CSASGSTDEQFF. CDR3 nucleotides: TGCAGTGCTAGTGGGTCTACGGATGAGCAGTTCTTC.